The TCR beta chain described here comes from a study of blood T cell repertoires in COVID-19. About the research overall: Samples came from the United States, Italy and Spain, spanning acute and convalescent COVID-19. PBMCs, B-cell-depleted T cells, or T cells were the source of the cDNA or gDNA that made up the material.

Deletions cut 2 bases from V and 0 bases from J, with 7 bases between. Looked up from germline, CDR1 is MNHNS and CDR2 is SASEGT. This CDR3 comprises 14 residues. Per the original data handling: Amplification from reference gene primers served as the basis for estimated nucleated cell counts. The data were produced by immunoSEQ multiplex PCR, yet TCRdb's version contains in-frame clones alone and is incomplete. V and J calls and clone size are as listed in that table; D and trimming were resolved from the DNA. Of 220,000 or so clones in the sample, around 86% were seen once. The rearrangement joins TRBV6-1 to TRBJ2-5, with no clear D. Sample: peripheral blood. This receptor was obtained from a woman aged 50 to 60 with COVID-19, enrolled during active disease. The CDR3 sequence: CASSELPHQETQYF. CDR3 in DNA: TGTGCCAGCAGTGAACTACCGCACCAAGAGACCCAGTACTTC.